This is a list of T cell receptor beta chains from one sample in a study of blood T cells in healthy people across ages. TCRdb independently ran MiXCR on the 5' RACE reads; one entry per CDR3 protein. The sample has 1 million to 1.2 million distinct CDR3 sequences, 35% to 40% seen once. The specimen sequenced was blood. Receptor source: a man between 18 and 29 years old in good health. The conserved cysteine and the conserved F or W are not part of the CDR3 here. The order of the fields is clone size, J gene, V gene, CDR3 protein. Clone size appears in some rows only: once, few, many, or a class for an expanded clone.

>.|TRBJ1-4|TRBV28
ASSFPAPATNEKLF
>.|TRBJ1-2|TRBV6-2/TRBV6-3
ASSRGRGDYGYT
>few|TRBJ2-7|TRBV2
ASSEGAGVGSYEQY
>.|TRBJ2-7|TRBV2
ASSSGQGENEQY
>.|TRBJ2-6|TRBV6-6
ASSYLETGANVLT
>.|TRBJ2-6|TRBV12-3/TRBV12-4
ASREGSGANVLT
>once|TRBJ2-7|TRBV20-1
SASRLAPNEQY
>few|TRBJ2-2|TRBV4-1
ASSRTRLAGGNTGELF
>.|TRBJ2-3|TRBV12-3/TRBV12-4
ASSAGGLGTDTQY
>.|TRBJ2-7|TRBV20-1
SARVRQRYEQY
>.|TRBJ2-1|TRBV30
AWIGTSWLEQF
>.|TRBJ1-1|TRBV10-3
AISADGTEAF
>few|TRBJ1-4|TRBV7-9
ASSFSGGTNEKLF
>.|TRBJ1-1|TRBV6-1
AAGEGNTEAF
>many|TRBJ1-2|TRBV29-1
SVAGQAVNYGYT
>.|TRBJ2-3|TRBV29-1
SVLQRSTDTQY
>few|TRBJ2-7|TRBV10-3
AISEEGWIAGVYEQY
>.|TRBJ2-7|TRBV9
ASSPPTPAYEQY
>few|TRBJ2-3|TRBV12-3/TRBV12-4
ASRPGTFTDTQY
>.|TRBJ1-1|TRBV6-5
ASSYTLPDRDRAQNTEAF
>.|TRBJ2-3|TRBV20-1
SARKGGGTDTQY
>few|TRBJ1-2|TRBV11-2
ASSPIGGGTGDFYGYT
>.|TRBJ2-7|TRBV25-1
ASKTTQGRDEQY
>.|TRBJ1-1|TRBV7-9
ASSLGREATEAF
>.|TRBJ1-5|TRBV27
ATSQGTQPQH
>once|TRBJ1-2|TRBV20-1
SASDVGGEDGYT
>few|TRBJ1-2|TRBV10-3
AISESGGYGYT
>.|TRBJ1-2|TRBV13
ASSFEKEGNYGYT
>few|TRBJ1-1|TRBV29-1
SVDPDVPNTEAF
>few|TRBJ2-3|TRBV9
ASSVGGVRGTDTQY
>.|TRBJ1-4|TRBV29-1
SAAGGTEDEKLF
>.|TRBJ2-7|TRBV24-1
ATSESGLAYNEQY
>.|TRBJ1-1|TRBV6-2/TRBV6-3
ASSDSSGIAEAF
>many|TRBJ1-6|TRBV18
ASSRDNNSPLH
>.|TRBJ1-1|TRBV18
ASSPEPDVGPEAF
>.|TRBJ2-3|TRBV27
ASSLSRGWGRHTDTQY
>.|TRBJ1-6|TRBV4-3
ASSQAMSPNSPLH
>few|TRBJ2-3|TRBV12-3/TRBV12-4
ASSKSVNTQY
>.|TRBJ1-2|TRBV7-2
ASSLVGEPMGYT
>few|TRBJ2-2|TRBV27
ASSLFATGELF
>.|.|TRBV6-2/TRBV6-3
VSSLQGLYEQY
>.|TRBJ2-3|TRBV18
ASSRRDRGTDTQY
>.|TRBJ1-2|TRBV5-5
ASSSSRSANYGYT
>.|TRBJ1-6|TRBV25-1
ASSDDHRDLFSPLH
>few|TRBJ1-1|TRBV29-1
SVTRGGVVPEAF
>many|TRBJ2-1|TRBV5-6
ASSRDRENEQF
>few|TRBJ2-3|TRBV5-5
ASTPDSFTDTQY
>few|TRBJ1-5|TRBV6-2/TRBV6-3
ASSYSGATGLRPQH
>.|TRBJ1-1|TRBV6-5
ASSYGPRQGKWRYTEVF
>.|TRBJ1-5|TRBV12-3/TRBV12-4
ASSEVPSNQPQH
>.|TRBJ2-7|TRBV24-1
ATSGIRDGHYEQY